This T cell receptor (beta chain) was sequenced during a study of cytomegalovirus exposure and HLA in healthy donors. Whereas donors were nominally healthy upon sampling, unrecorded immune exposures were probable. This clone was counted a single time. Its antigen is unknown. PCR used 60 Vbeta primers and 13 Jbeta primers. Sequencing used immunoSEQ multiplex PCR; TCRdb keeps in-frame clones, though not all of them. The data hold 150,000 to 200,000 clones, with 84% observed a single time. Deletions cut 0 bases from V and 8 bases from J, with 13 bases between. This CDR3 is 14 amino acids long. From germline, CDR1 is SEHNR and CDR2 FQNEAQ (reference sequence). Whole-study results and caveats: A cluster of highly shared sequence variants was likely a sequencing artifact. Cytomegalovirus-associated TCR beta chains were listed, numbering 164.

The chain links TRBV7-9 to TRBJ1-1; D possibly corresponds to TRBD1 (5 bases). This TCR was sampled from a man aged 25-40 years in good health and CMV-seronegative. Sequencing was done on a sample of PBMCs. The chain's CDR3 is CASSLAGVGFEAFF. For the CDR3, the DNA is TGTGCCAGCAGCTTAGCAGGGGTTGGGTTCGAAGCTTTCTTT.